This TCR beta chain was sequenced in a study of regulatory T cells in long-lasting Graves disease (dated by TCRdb to the early 2020s). As for the study more broadly: Newly diagnosed Graves' disease patients had taken antithyroid drugs for less than 3 months. This study used TCR sequencing and RNA sequencing of peripheral blood to compare persistent Graves' disease patients against newly diagnosed Graves' disease patients. The study took place in China and was registered as a clinical trial. TCR sequencing covered roughly 13 persistent and 20 newly diagnosed Graves' disease patients, about 35 samples in total. The investigation overall reported the following: The authors noted that the small sample size was a limitation that may lower accuracy. Persistent disease showed preferential use of TRBV28, TRBJ1-2 and TRBJ2-5, whereas newly diagnosed disease favored TRBV20-1 and TRBJ2-1. Patients with persistent disease shared more public clonotypes (about 3,000) than newly diagnosed patients did (roughly 970). Compared with newly diagnosed patients, patients with persistent Graves' disease had lower TCR Shannon entropy and fewer highly expanded clones, which suggests clonal expansion. Sequencing and analysis were restricted to the TCR beta chain. The study examined only peripheral blood because the primary lesion, thyroid tissue, could not be accessed.

In this sample, this clonotype turned up a few times. Which antigen it targets is not known. No base quality information exists; no much larger clone differs at one position. Taken from cysteine to phenylalanine, the CDR3 has 15 residues. Just CDR3 DNA is preserved here, 45 bases in frame from base 1. V lost 5 bases and J lost 0 bases; the stretch between them is 13 bases long. According to the germline V gene, CDR1 reads MNHNS and CDR2 reads SASEGT. The time point tag for this specimen amounts to: newly diagnosed GD, antithyroid drugs for less than 3 months. For both TCR sequencing and RNA sequencing, RNA was extracted from PBMCs in TRIzol. The diagnosis of Graves' disease was made according to American Thyroid Association guidelines. Recruitment of patients was carried out at an endocrinology department in Xi'an, China. Each patient gave about 10 milliliters of peripheral blood, collected in an EDTA anticoagulant tube. PBMCs were isolated by Ficoll Paque Plus density gradient separation without further T cell sorting. RNA quality was checked with an Agilent 2100 Bioanalyzer and agarose gel, and concentration with a NanoDrop 2000.

Receptor amplification or capture employed multiplex PCR. Sequencing relied on an Illumina HiSeq 4000. iRepertoire HTBI primers and Arm-PCR amplification of CDR3 regions were used to construct TCR beta libraries. PCR products were gel purified before sequencing. Under the source paper's analysis protocol: A total of fewer than 65 TRBV and more than twelve TRBJ segments were identified across samples and were used for gene usage analysis of CDR3 amino acid clonotypes. COPE and FqMerger were used to merge filtered high-quality paired reads into contigs. BLAST was used to align contigs to IMGT TRBV, TRBD and TRBJ reference genes, and CDR3 was defined according to IMGT. Highly expanded clones were defined as clonotypes with a frequency above 0.1%. Shannon entropy was used to measure repertoire diversity, and the Gini coefficient was used to measure V-J evenness. Clonotypes shared by more than one individual were considered public. TCRdb reanalyzed the raw reads on its own, using fastp at Q25 for trimming and MiXCR for clone calling, and kept in-frame beta chains. Entries are consolidated by CDR3 protein sequence, retaining the most common genes and DNA. Clone size and V and J calls follow TCRdb, not the original study. Counted in this sample were around 450,000 distinct CDR3 sequences; just under 15% of them appeared once. The top ten constitute around 15% of the sample.

A further study also used this sample, focusing on T cells in Graves' hyperthyroidism and ophthalmopathy. The second publication reports: Graves' hyperthyroidism was defined as stable when no progression to ophthalmopathy occurred over 18 months of follow-up. Hyperthyroidism patients were aged 18 to 65 years and newly diagnosed, with disease duration of less than 2 months. Exclusion was applied to patients with uncontrolled infections, other autoimmune diseases, pregnancy or lactation. Diagnoses were based on clinical symptoms, serum thyroxine and TRAb, thyroid ultrasound and orbital computed tomography. The first round of RT-PCR for the TCR CDR3 was performed with the HTBI primer set and the Qiagen OneStep RT-PCR kit. Most expanded thyroid clonotypes (frequency above 0.001) were also detected in blood, a finding suggesting that blood repertoires may reflect thyroid immune responses. Ophthalmopathy was separated from stable hyperthyroidism by a 13 V-J signature model, with approximately 86% sensitivity and about 81% specificity obtained in cross-validation and 80%/75% obtained in testing. In validation, the model predicted progression to ophthalmopathy a median of about 6 months before onset, with over 55% sensitivity and more than 72% specificity. To identify TCR V-J signatures that set the groups apart, the researchers used a discovery cohort of more than 95 patients, made up of around 42 with Graves' ophthalmopathy and around 58 with stable Graves' hyperthyroidism. Prospective prediction of ophthalmopathy was tested in an independent validation cohort consisting of some 20 hyperthyroidism patients and around 17 patients who later progressed to ophthalmopathy. The approximately 90 discovery patients were randomly split 7:3 into training and test sets. In roughly six Graves' hyperthyroidism patients, the study also compared T-cell repertoires from thyroid tissue with T-cell repertoires from blood. After sampling, hyperthyroidism patients received methimazole starting at 30 mg daily, and ophthalmopathy patients received high-dose intravenous methylprednisolone. Libraries were constructed in a second round of multiplex PCR, after which size selection and purification were performed. Libraries were sequenced paired-end with 100 bp reads on an Illumina HiSeq2000. SOAPnuke was used to process the raw data, with reads discarded if the reads contained adapters or uncalled bases, had a mean Phred below 15, or lacked an exact constant-primer or identifier match. COPE v1.2.5 was used to merge high-quality paired reads, and clonotypes were defined as unique nucleotide sequences. MiTCR v1.1 was used to align clonotypes to the IMGT TRBV, TRBD and TRBJ reference segments. The analysis included only V-J combinations with a frequency above 0.0001, which together covered 99% to 99.2% of the repertoires. A TCS score was defined as the ratio of F50 (clonal expansion) to E x V (chaos), with BLOSUM62-based TCRdist applied between CDR3 peptides within each V-J. Welch's t-statistics and random forest reduced fewer than 550 V-J features to around 14, which were used in a naive Bayes classifier (R e1071). Sample size was not statistically predetermined, and investigators were not blinded to group allocation. According to the paper, TCR Vbeta CDR3 sequencing was carried out on 120 to 150 peripheral blood samples, which came from 40 to 45 ophthalmopathy, under 85 hyperthyroidism and roughly 17 progressor patients.

Specimen: peripheral blood mononuclear cells (PBMCs), collected at new diagnosis, from a patient treated with antithyroid drugs. The receptor comes from a woman aged 25-40 years with Graves disease. Donor details come from another sample of the same person, matched by shared clones. The chain is made from TRBV6-1 and TRBJ1-2; the D gene is possibly TRBD1, with 6 bases matching. The CDR3 corresponds to CASSRDRTPNYGYTF. The nucleotide sequence reads as follows: TGTGCCAGCAGTCGTGACAGGACTCCTAACTATGGCTACACCTTC.